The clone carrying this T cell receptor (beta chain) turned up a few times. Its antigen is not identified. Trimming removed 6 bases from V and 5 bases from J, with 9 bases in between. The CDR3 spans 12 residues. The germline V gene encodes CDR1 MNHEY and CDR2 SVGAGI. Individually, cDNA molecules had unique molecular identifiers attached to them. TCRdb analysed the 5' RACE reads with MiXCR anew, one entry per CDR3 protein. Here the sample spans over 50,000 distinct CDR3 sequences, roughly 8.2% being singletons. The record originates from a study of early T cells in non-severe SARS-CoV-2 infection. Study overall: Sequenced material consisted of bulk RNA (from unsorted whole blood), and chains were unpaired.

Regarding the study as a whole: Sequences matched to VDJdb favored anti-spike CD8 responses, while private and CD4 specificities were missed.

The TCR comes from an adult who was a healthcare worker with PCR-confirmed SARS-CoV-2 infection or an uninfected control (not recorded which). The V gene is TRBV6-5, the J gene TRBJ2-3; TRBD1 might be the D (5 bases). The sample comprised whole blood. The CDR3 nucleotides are TGTGCCAGCAGGATAGGACAAGATACGCAGTATTTT. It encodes CASRIGQDTQYF.